Shown below are 7 T cell receptor beta chains from a single sample sequenced in a study of blood T cell repertoires in COVID-19 (dated by TCRdb to 2020 to 2022). The library was generated by the immunoSEQ multiplex PCR assay. The immuneACCESS repertoire file appears here via TCRdb, limited to in-frame rearrangements. These files lack a portion of the clones; in checked studies, under half of the deficit traces to unresolved V genes, and the cause of the others is not known. The table for this sample lists approximately 33,000 clones; around 90% of them were counted only once. The biggest ten clones account for roughly 7.7% of the sample. The sequencing input was peripheral blood. Receptors originate from a man between 60 and 70 years old with COVID-19, enrolled during active disease.

V is TRBV11-2 and J is TRBJ2-5; D gene uncertain. V shed 0 bases and J shed 4 bases, with 6 bases lying between them. This CDR3 spans 13 amino acids. Germline values: CDR1 SGHAT, CDR2 FQNNGV. This CDR3 reads CASSLDLRETQYF. The DNA for the CDR3 is TGTGCCAGCAGCTTAGACCTGAGAGAGACCCAGTACTTC.

The chain employs TRBV11-2 and TRBJ1-2; 7 bases are a match to TRBD1. Germline-derived CDR1 and CDR2 are SGHAT and FQNNGV. This CDR3 contains 12 residues. V gave up 7 bases and J gave up 3 bases; unmatched junction bases: 2. CDR3 nucleotide sequence: TGTGCCAGCACCCAGGGGGACTATGGCTACACCTTC. It translates to CASTQGDYGYTF.

The chain uses TRBV27 and TRBJ2-5, with 7 positions matching TRBD2. CDR1 MNHEY and CDR2 SMNVEV come from the germline V gene (reference sequence). The length of the CDR3 is 17 residues. Trimming took 5 bases from V and 1 from J; bases not matched to a gene: 13. The CDR3 DNA reads TGTGCCAGCAGTCTACCCCCCCGGGGGGAGGGCCAAGAGACCCAGTACTTC. Amino acids: CASSLPPRGEGQETQYF.

The chain carries TRBV19 and TRBJ2-7; 8 bases are shared with TRBD1. J was trimmed by 4 bases and V by 6 bases; bases with no gene match: 8. Germline assignment: CDR1 LNHDA and CDR2 SQIVND (reference sequence). CDR3 length: 14 amino acids. This chain's CDR3 is CASSLQGVSYEQYF. The CDR3 nucleotides read TGTGCCAGTAGCCTACAGGGGGTGTCTTACGAGCAGTACTTC.

V and J are TRBV28 and TRBJ2-1; TRBD2 matches at 10 bases. Germline CDR1 and CDR2: MDHEN and SYDVKM. The CDR3 consists of 15 residues. J lost 3 bases, V lost 5 bases, and 4 bases had no gene match. This CDR3 reads CASSLASGGYNEQFF. The CDR3 nucleotides read TGTGCCAGCAGTCTTGCTAGCGGGGGCTACAATGAGCAGTTCTTC.

The rearrangement joins TRBV6-5 to TRBJ2-2, with D possibly TRBD1 on 6 matching bases. The CDR3 contains 15 residues. Deletions cut 6 bases from V and 6 bases from J, with 17 bases between. Germline-derived CDR1 and CDR2 are MNHEY and SVGAGI. CDR3 loop: CASSRLTTGPGELFF. Written as DNA, the CDR3 is TGTGCCAGCAGCCGCCTCACCACAGGGCCCGGGGAGCTGTTTTTT.

V is TRBV12-3 or TRBV12-4 and J is TRBJ2-7; D might be TRBD1 (5 bases). This CDR3 is 13 amino acids long. Trimming took 5 bases from V and 4 from J, leaving 12 bases between them. Written as DNA, the CDR3 is TGTGCCAGCAGTAGGGGCCAGGAATACGAGCAGTACTTC. Its translation: CASSRGQEYEQYF.